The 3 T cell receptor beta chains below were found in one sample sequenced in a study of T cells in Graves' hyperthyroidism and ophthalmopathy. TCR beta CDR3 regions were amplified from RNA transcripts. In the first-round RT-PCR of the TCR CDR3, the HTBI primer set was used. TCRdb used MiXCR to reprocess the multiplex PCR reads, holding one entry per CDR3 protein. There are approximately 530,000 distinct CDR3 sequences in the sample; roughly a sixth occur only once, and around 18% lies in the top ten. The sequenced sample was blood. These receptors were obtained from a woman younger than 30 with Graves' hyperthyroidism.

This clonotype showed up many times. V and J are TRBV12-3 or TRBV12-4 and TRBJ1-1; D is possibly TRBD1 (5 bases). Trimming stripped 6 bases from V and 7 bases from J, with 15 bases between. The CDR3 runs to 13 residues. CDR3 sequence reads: CASRNNGGIEAFF. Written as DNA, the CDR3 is TGTGCCAGCAGAAATAACGGGGGGATTGAAGCTTTCTTT.

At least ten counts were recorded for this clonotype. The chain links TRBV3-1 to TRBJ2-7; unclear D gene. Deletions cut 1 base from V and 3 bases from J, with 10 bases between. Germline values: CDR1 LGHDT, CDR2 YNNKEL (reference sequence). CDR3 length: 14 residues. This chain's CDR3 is CASSQASLLYEQYF. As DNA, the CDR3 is TGTGCCAGCAGCCAAGCGAGTCTCCTCTACGAGCAGTACTTC.

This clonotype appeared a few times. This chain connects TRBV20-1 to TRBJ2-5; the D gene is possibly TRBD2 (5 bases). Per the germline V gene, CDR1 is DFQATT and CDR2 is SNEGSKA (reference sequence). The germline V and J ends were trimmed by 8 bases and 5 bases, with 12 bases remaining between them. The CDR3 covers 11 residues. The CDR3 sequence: CSKTWRETQYF. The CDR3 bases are TGCAGTAAGACATGGAGGGAGACCCAGTACTTC.